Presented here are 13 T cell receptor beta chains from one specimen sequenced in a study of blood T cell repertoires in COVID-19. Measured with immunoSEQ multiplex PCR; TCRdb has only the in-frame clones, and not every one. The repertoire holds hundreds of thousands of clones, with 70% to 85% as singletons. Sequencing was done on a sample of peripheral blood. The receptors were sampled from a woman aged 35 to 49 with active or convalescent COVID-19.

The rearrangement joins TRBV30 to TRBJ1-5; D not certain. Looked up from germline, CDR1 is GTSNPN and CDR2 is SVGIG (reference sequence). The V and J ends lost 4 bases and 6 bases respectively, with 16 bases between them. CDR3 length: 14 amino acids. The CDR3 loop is CAWNLAGRRQPQHF. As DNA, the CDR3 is TGTGCCTGGAATCTGGCAGGTAGGCGTCAGCCCCAGCATTTT.

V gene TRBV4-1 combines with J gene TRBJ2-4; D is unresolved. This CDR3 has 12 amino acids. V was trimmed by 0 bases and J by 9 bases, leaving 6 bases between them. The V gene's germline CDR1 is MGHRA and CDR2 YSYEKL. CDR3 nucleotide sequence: TGCGCCAGCAGCCAAGATCACGGCATTCAGTACTTC. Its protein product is CASSQDHGIQYF.

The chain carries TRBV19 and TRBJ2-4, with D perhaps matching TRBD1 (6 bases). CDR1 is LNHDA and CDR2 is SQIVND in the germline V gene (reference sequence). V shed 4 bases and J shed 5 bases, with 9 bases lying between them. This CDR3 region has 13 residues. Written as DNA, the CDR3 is TGTGCCAGTAGTAACAGGGCAGAAAACATTCAGTACTTC. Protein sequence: CASSNRAENIQYF.

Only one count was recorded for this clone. This CDR3 is CASSSGLDVANIQYF. The CDR3, as DNA: TGTGCCAGCAGCTCGGGACTAGATGTAGCAAACATTCAGTACTTC. The chain is built from TRBV5-4 and TRBJ2-4; 8 bases align to TRBD2. V lost 3 bases and J lost 6; bases outside the gene matches: 8. The CDR3 is 15 residues long. CDR1 is SGHNT and CDR2 is YYREEE in the germline V gene (reference sequence).

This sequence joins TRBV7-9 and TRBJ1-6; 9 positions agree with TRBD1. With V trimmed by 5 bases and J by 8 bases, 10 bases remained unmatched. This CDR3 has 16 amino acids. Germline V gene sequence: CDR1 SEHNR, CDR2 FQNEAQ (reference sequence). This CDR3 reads CASSPAGQGIDSPLHF. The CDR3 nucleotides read TGTGCCAGCAGCCCAGCCGGACAGGGGATTGATTCACCCCTCCACTTT. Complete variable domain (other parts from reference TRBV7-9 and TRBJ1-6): DTGVSQNPRHKITKRGQNVTFRCDPISEHNRLYWYRQTLGQGPEFLTYFQNEAQLEKSRLLSDRFSAERPKGSFSTLEIQRTEQGDSAMYLCASSPAGQGIDSPLHFGNGTRLTVT.

This chain's CDR3 is CASRGTGNTEAFF. CDR3 coding DNA: TGTGCCAGCAGAGGGACAGGTAACACTGAAGCTTTCTTT. The chain carries TRBV6-5 and TRBJ1-1; TRBD1 aligns across 8 bases. V lost 6 bases, J lost 2 bases, and 2 bases stayed unmatched. Germline-derived CDR1 and CDR2 are MNHEY and SVGAGI. The CDR3 runs to 13 residues.

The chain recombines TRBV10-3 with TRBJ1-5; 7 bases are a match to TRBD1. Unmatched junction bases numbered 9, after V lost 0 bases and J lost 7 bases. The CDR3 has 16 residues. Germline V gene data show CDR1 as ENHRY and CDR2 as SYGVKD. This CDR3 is CAISESSTGHSQPQHF. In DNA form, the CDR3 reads TGTGCCATCAGTGAGTCGTCGACAGGGCATAGCCAGCCCCAGCATTTT.

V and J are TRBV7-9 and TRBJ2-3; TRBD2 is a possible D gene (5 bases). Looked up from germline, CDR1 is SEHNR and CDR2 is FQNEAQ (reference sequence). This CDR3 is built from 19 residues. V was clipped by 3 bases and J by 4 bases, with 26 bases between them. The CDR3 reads CASSFLTFGAGIVSDTQYF. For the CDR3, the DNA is TGTGCCAGCAGCTTCCTAACCTTTGGCGCGGGCATAGTATCAGATACGCAGTATTTT.

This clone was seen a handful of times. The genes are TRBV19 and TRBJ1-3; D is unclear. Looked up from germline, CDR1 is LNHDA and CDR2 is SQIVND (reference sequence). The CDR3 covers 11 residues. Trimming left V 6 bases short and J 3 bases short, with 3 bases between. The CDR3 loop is CASRSGNTIYF. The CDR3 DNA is TGTGCCAGTAGGAGTGGAAACACCATATATTTT.

The CDR3 is CASSLSGGWYEQFF. CDR3 sequence (DNA): TGTGCCAGCTCACTGTCGGGGGGCTGGTATGAGCAGTTCTTC. The chain is built from TRBV18 and TRBJ2-1, with D possibly TRBD2 on 7 matching bases. CDR3 length: 14 amino acids. V was trimmed by 4 bases and J by 8 bases, leaving 15 bases between them. Germline CDR1 reads KGHSH; CDR2 reads LQKENI.

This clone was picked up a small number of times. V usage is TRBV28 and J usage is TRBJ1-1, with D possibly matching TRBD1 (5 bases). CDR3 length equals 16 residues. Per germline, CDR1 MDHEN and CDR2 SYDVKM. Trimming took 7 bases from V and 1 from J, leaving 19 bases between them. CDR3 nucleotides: TGTGCCAGCACTATAAGTAGAGGACACCCGAACACTGAAGCTTTCTTT. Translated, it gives CASTISRGHPNTEAFF.

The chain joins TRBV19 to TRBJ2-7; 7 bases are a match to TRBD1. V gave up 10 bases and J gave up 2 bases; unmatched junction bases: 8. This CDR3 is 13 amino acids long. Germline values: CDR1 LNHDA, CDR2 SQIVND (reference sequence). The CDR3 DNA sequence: TGTGCCACCCTACGACAGGGAACCTACGAGCAGTACTTC. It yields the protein CATLRQGTYEQYF.

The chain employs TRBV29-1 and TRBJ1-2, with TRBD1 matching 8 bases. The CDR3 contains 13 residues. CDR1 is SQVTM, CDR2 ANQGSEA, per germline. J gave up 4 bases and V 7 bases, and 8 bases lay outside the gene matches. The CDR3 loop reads CSARQGLFYGYTF. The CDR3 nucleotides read TGCAGCGCAAGACAGGGGCTATTCTATGGCTACACCTTC.